Below are 4 T cell receptor beta chains sequenced from a single sample in a study of control samples from healthy donors and cancer patients. The method was immunoSEQ multiplex PCR; TCRdb's version includes in-frame clones alone and lacks a portion of them. The data show about 58,000 clones, around 87% seen once. The sequencing sample was made of PBMCs. These receptors came from a woman in her sixties with lung cancer.

The rearrangement uses TRBV19 and TRBJ2-7; TRBD2 agrees at 12 bases. The CDR3 covers 15 residues. Trimming cost V 5 bases and J 3 bases; bases outside gene matches: 5. Germline V gene lookup returns CDR1 LNHDA and CDR2 SQIVND (reference sequence). CDR3 DNA sequence: TGTGCCAGTAGTGCCACTAGCGGGGGGTTCTACGAGCAGTACTTC. It encodes CASSATSGGFYEQYF.

The chain is built from TRBV20-1 and TRBJ1-1; 8 bases map to TRBD1. The CDR3 has 14 amino acids. Per germline, CDR1 DFQATT and CDR2 SNEGSKA (reference sequence). Unmatched junction bases numbered 14, after V lost 3 bases and J lost 11 bases. This CDR3 reads CSASPTGGLVGAFF. CDR3 in DNA: TGCAGTGCTAGTCCCACAGGGGGTTTAGTCGGTGCTTTCTTT.

The CDR3 DNA reads TGTGCCAGCAGCCAAGAAGAAGGGGGGGGCACGATGGGAGTCAGTTGGACCCAGTACTTC. Amino acid sequence: CASSQEEGGGTMGVSWTQYF. The V and J genes are TRBV4-2 and TRBJ2-5; TRBD2 is a possible D gene (7 bases). V lost 0 bases, J lost 7 bases, and 30 bases lay in between. Germline V gives CDR1 LGHNA, CDR2 YNFKEQ. The CDR3 has 20 amino acids.

This clone appeared once. The rearrangement uses TRBV5-1 and TRBJ1-2, with D uncertain. V was clipped by 0 bases and J by 5 bases, with 11 bases between them. Germline CDR1 is SGHRS and CDR2 is YFSETQ. There are 14 residues in the CDR3. The CDR3 coding sequence is TGCGCCAGCAGCTTGGCGGCGAATCAGTATGGCTACACCTTC. Translation: CASSLAANQYGYTF.